A single sample gave rise to the 22 T cell receptor beta chains below, sequenced in a study of shared T cell receptors in the human thymus. The data were produced by immunoSEQ multiplex PCR, yet TCRdb's version contains in-frame clones alone and is incomplete. This table has under 450,000 clones, more than 85% appearing once. The sequencing input was thymocytes. All receptors derive from a human donor.

CDR3 bases: TGTGCCAGCAGTTTGCGGGGACAGCCTAATCAGCCCCAGCATTTT. Its translation: CASSLRGQPNQPQHF. The chain combines TRBV28 with TRBJ1-5; 7 bases line up with TRBD1. CDR1 and CDR2 from the germline V gene are MDHEN and SYDVKM. The CDR3 has 15 residues. The trim removed 3 bases at V and 4 bases at J, leaving 6 bases unmatched.

The chain is built from TRBV6-1 and TRBJ2-3; D not resolved. With 0 bases removed from V and 2 bases from J, the gap between germline ends came to 12 bases. Germline V gives CDR1 MNHNS, CDR2 SASEGT. This CDR3 comprises 16 residues. The CDR3 spells CASSEAGGPTTDTQYF. The CDR3 coding sequence is TGTGCCAGCAGTGAAGCCGGCGGACCTACCACAGATACGCAGTATTTT.

The chain has TRBV30 and TRBJ1-6; 9 nucleotides line up with TRBD1. In germline, CDR1 is GTSNPN, CDR2 SVGIG (reference sequence). V was clipped by 4 bases and J by 10 bases; unmatched bases: 5. The CDR3 totals 13 residues. DNA of the CDR3: TGTGCCTGGACCGACAGGGGGGGGTCACCCCTCCACTTT. Translation gives CAWTDRGGSPLHF.

The chain couples TRBV21-1 to TRBJ2-7. TRBV21-1 is given as a pseudogene. This CDR3 is 17 amino acids long. The CDR3 DNA is TGTGCCAGCAGCAAAGGAGCAGGGGGGGAGGCCCTATACGAGCAGTACTTC. Its translation is CASSKGAGGEALYEQYF.

The V call is TRBV7-2, the J call TRBJ2-5; D call uncertain. V lost 5 bases and J lost 3, with 13 bases in between. The CDR3 sequence is 14 residues long. Per germline, CDR1 SGHTA and CDR2 FQGNSA. The CDR3 reads CASSPIRAKETQYF. The CDR3 region has the DNA TGTGCCAGCAGCCCTATAAGGGCAAAAGAGACCCAGTACTTC.

The chain recombines TRBV7-2 with TRBJ2-7; 8 bases align to TRBD2. Looked up from germline, CDR1 is SGHTA and CDR2 is FQGNSA. The CDR3 is made up of 16 amino acids. Germline trimming cut 7 bases from V and 2 bases from J; bases unmatched to any gene: 13. The CDR3 here is CASIRRGLGIPYEQYF. As DNA, the CDR3 is TGTGCCAGCATCCGGCGGGGACTAGGCATACCCTACGAGCAGTACTTC.

This chain connects TRBV19 to TRBJ2-3, with TRBD2 identical over 9 bases. This CDR3 region has 16 residues. Germline CDR1 LNHDA, CDR2 SQIVND (reference sequence). With V trimmed by 5 bases and J by 3 bases, 9 bases remained unmatched. The CDR3 loop is CASSVLSGSFTDTQYF. DNA of the CDR3: TGTGCCAGTAGTGTACTTAGCGGGAGCTTTACAGATACGCAGTATTTT.

This chain uses TRBV28 with TRBJ2-2; 9 nucleotides line up with TRBD2. The CDR3 is 22 residues long. In germline, CDR1 is MDHEN, CDR2 SYDVKM. Unmatched junction bases numbered 27, after V lost 6 bases and J lost 4 bases. In DNA, the CDR3 is TGTGCCAGCAGGCATAAACAGGGAAATTATAGCGGGAGTACCTATGGCACCGGGGAGCTGTTTTTT. Translation: CASRHKQGNYSGSTYGTGELFF.

The chain links TRBV4-3 to TRBJ1-6; tentatively, D is TRBD1 (5 bases). V was cut by 1 base and J by 0 bases, with 19 bases left in between. This CDR3 is built from 20 residues. Germline-derived CDR1 and CDR2 are LGHNA and YSLEER. The CDR3 bases are TGCGCCAGCAGCCAAGCCCGCCGGGACTCTATGAGCTCCTATAATTCACCCCTCCACTTT. Protein: CASSQARRDSMSSYNSPLHF.

Concerning this clone itself: No DNA is shown, since the ends of the CDR3 on it are uncertain; the CDR3 is the one TCRdb lists. The rearrangement joins TRBV14 to TRBJ1-4. CDR1 SGHDN and CDR2 FVKESK come from the germline V gene. The CDR3 is 16 residues long, ends included. CDR3 region: CASSPHCGSKNEKLFF.

The chain is built from TRBV11-3 and TRBJ2-4, with TRBD1 as a possible D gene (5 bases). The CDR3 contains 14 residues. The V end lost 1 base, the J end lost 7 bases, and 11 bases lay between the germline ends. Germline V gene data show CDR1 as SGHNT and CDR2 as YENEEA. This chain's CDR3 is CASSLGGSLNIQYF. The CDR3 DNA reads as TGTGCCAGCAGCTTAGGGGGCAGTCTCAACATTCAGTACTTC.

The chain is built from TRBV6-1 and TRBJ2-1; D unresolved. From germline, CDR1 is MNHNS and CDR2 SASEGT. The CDR3 loop spans 13 amino acids. V lost 6 bases and J lost 11, with 17 bases in between. The CDR3 coding sequence is TGTGCCAGCAGCCTTCCTAAGAGCGCCCAGCAGTTCTTC. Encoded protein: CASSLPKSAQQFF.

The gene calls are TRBV19 and TRBJ1-2; unclear D gene. The germline V gene encodes CDR1 LNHDA and CDR2 SQIVND (reference sequence). The CDR3 loop spans 12 amino acids. V was pared by 7 bases and J by 2 bases, with 8 bases between. The CDR3 bases are TGTGCCAGTACTCTACCGAACTATGGCTACACCTTC. It specifies CASTLPNYGYTF.

CDR3: CASPTEDSLETQYF. The CDR3, as DNA: TGTGCCAGCCCAACGGAAGACAGTTTAGAGACCCAGTACTTC. This chain uses TRBV18 with TRBJ2-5; the D gene is possibly TRBD1 (5 bases). In germline, CDR1 is KGHSH, CDR2 LQKENI. The germline V and J ends were trimmed by 8 bases and 4 bases, with 17 bases remaining between them. The CDR3 sequence is 14 residues long. Full variable domain (missing parts from reference TRBV18 and TRBJ2-5): NAGVMQNPRHLVRRRGQEARLRCSPMKGHSHVYWYRQLPEEGLKFMVYLQKENIIDESGMPKERFSAEFPKEGPSILRIQQVVRGDSAAYFCASPTEDSLETQYFGPGTRLLVL.

DNA of the CDR3: TGTGCCAGCAGCCCCTGTAACACTGAAGCTTTCTTT. This encodes CASSPCNTEAFF. The chain joins TRBV7-8 to TRBJ1-1; D call uncertain. The CDR3 consists of 12 residues. CDR1 SGHVS and CDR2 FQNEAQ come from the germline V gene. V was trimmed by 5 bases and J by 2 bases, leaving 6 bases between them.

This sequence joins TRBV28 and TRBJ2-3, with 7 bases identical to TRBD2. This CDR3 has 16 amino acids. V was clipped by 3 bases and J by 1 base; unmatched bases: 7. Germline-derived CDR1 and CDR2 are MDHEN and SYDVKM. The CDR3 sequence is CASSFWLAGGTDTQYF. CDR3 nucleotides: TGTGCCAGCAGTTTCTGGTTAGCGGGTGGCACAGATACGCAGTATTTT. Combining the CDR3 with reference TRBV28 and TRBJ2-3 gives the whole variable domain DVKVTQSSRYLVKRTGEKVFLECVQDMDHENMFWYRQDPGLGLRLIYFSYDVKMKEKGDIPEGYSVSREKKERFSLILESASTNQTSMYLCASSFWLAGGTDTQYFGPGTRLTVL.

V and J are TRBV15 and TRBJ2-1; D perhaps matches TRBD1 (6 bases). Germline CDR1 LNHNV, CDR2 YYDKDF (reference sequence). The CDR3 contains 16 residues. Trimming pared 5 bases from V and 6 bases from J, leaving 20 bases between. For the CDR3, the DNA is TGTGCCACCAGCGAGACACCTAAACAGGGTCGCAATGAGCAGTTCTTC. This translates into CATSETPKQGRNEQFF.

V and J are TRBV28 and TRBJ1-3; TRBD1 aligns across 7 bases. Trimming cost V 6 bases and J 0 bases; bases outside gene matches: 8. This CDR3 comprises 16 residues. The germline gives CDR1 MDHEN, CDR2 SYDVKM. The CDR3 DNA reads TGTGCCAGCAGCAGGAAGGGGGCTTACTCTGGAAACACCATATATTTT. This encodes CASSRKGAYSGNTIYF.

The rearrangement links TRBV28 to TRBJ1-1; a weak D match, TRBD1 (5 bases). The ends were cut back, 5 bases at V and 7 bases at J, with 17 bases in the middle. There are 14 residues in the CDR3. Per germline, CDR1 MDHEN and CDR2 SYDVKM. The CDR3 protein is CASSPGTMTIEAFF. CDR3 DNA sequence: TGTGCCAGCAGTCCCGGGACCATGACCATTGAAGCTTTCTTT.

The chain couples TRBV7-3 to TRBJ1-4; possible D gene TRBD1, 6 bases. There are 16 residues in the CDR3. The germline gives CDR1 SGHTA, CDR2 FQGTGA. V was shortened by 5 bases and J by 3 bases, with 16 bases between the two germline ends. The CDR3 nucleotides read TGTGCCAGCAGCCCTCGGGGGCTTCGGGCTAATGAAAAACTGTTTTTT. Translating it yields CASSPRGLRANEKLFF. The whole variable domain, filled in from reference TRBV7-3 and TRBJ1-4, reads GAGVSQTPSNKVTEKGKYVELRCDPISGHTALYWYRQSLGQGPEFLIYFQGTGAADDSGLPNDRFFAVRPEGSVSTLKIQRTERGDSAVYLCASSPRGLRANEKLFFGSGTQLSVL.

This clone was picked up a small number of times. V is TRBV19 and J is TRBJ1-2, with D unclear. The CDR3 sequence is 13 residues long. V gave up 1 base and J gave up 5 bases, with 8 bases separating them. Germline V gene lookup returns CDR1 LNHDA and CDR2 SQIVND (reference sequence). In DNA form, the CDR3 reads TGTGCCAGTAGTATAGCGGGCAGGTATGGCTACACCTTC. Its protein is CASSIAGRYGYTF.

V usage is TRBV29-1 and J usage is TRBJ2-7; 12 bases match TRBD2. CDR3 length: 14 residues. Germline CDR1 is SQVTM and CDR2 is ANQGSEA. The V gene end was trimmed by 5 bases and the J gene end by 3 bases; junction bases not matched to a gene: 5. For the CDR3, the DNA is TGCAGCGTTCCTAGCGGGAGGGGCAGCTACGAGCAGTACTTC. Translated, it gives CSVPSGRGSYEQYF.